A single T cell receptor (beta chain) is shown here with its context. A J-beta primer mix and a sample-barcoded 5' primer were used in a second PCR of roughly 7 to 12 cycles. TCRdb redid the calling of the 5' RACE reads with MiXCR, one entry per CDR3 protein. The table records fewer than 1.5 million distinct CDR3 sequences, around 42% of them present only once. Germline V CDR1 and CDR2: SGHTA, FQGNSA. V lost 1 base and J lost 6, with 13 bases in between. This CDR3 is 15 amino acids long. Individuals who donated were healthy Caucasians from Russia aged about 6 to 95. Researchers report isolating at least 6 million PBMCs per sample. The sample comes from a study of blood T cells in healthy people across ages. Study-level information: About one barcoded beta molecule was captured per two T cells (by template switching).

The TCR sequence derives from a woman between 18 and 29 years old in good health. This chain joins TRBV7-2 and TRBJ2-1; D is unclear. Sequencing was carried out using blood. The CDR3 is CASSLDYSPLNEQFF. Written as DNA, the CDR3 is TGTGCCAGCAGCTTAGACTACTCCCCTCTCAATGAGCAGTTCTTC.